A single sample gave rise to the 32 T cell receptor beta chains below, sequenced in a study of beta chain features in type 1 diabetes. Sequencing targeted expressed TCRB transcripts, as all isolated RNA had been reverse transcribed. Using immunoSEQ multiplex PCR, the repertoire was profiled, and TCRdb retains in-frame clones only, with some absent. The table includes 640,000 or so clones, 10% to 15% detected once. Study observations and caveats: Significant though moderate, a shortening of TCRB CDR3s appeared in all four CD4+ subsets of Type 1 diabetes patients.

No antigen is known for these receptors. Sequenced sample: naive CD4+ T cells from blood. The origin of the receptors is a man younger than 35 with type 1 diabetes.

Details on this clone: Other DNA sequences of this sample code for an identical CDR3. The chain combines TRBV5-1 with TRBJ2-1; D is possibly TRBD2 (6 bases). The CDR3 length is 13 residues. With 2 bases removed from V and 9 bases from J, the gap between germline ends came to 12 bases. Germline loops: CDR1 SGHRS, CDR2 YFSETQ. In DNA form, the CDR3 reads TGCGCCAGCAGCTTAGGCGGACTAAGTGAGCAGTTCTTC. It translates to CASSLGGLSEQFF.

This rearrangement joins TRBV13 to TRBJ1-2; a possible D gene is TRBD1 (6 bases). V was pared by 5 bases and J by 2 bases, with 15 bases between. The CDR3 runs to 15 residues. CDR1 is PRHDT, CDR2 FYEKMQ, per germline (reference sequence). CDR3 sequence (DNA): TGTGCCAGCAGCCTAACAGGGCTAGGGAACTATGGCTACACCTTC. Protein: CASSLTGLGNYGYTF.

This clone has a handful of counts. As DNA, the CDR3 is TGCGCCAGCAGCCCGACCGGGCTCGTAGGCACAGATACGCAGTATTTT. Its protein is CASSPTGLVGTDTQYF. This chain links TRBV5-1 with TRBJ2-3; D gene ambiguous. This CDR3 is 16 amino acids long. V lost 4 bases and J 1 base, leaving 16 bases between the germline ends. Germline assignment: CDR1 SGHRS and CDR2 YFSETQ.

The chain links TRBV7-6 to TRBJ1-2; TRBD1 is a possible D gene (5 bases). Trimming pared 1 base from V and 8 bases from J, leaving 8 bases between. The CDR3 contains 12 residues. CDR1 SGHVS and CDR2 FNYEAQ come from the germline V gene. CDR3 loop: CASSLEGTGYTF. CDR3 bases: TGTGCCAGCAGCTTAGAAGGGACCGGCTACACCTTC.

This clone was seen more than once but under ten times. The V gene is TRBV9, the J gene TRBJ1-2; D is ambiguous. Germline V CDR1 and CDR2: SGDLS, YYNGEE. Trimming stripped 6 bases from V and 0 bases from J, with 12 bases between. The CDR3 is 14 residues long. DNA of the CDR3: TGTGCCAGCACCCTAGGCCAAGCTAACTATGGCTACACCTTC. Translating gives CASTLGQANYGYTF.

This rearrangement joins TRBV9 to TRBJ1-1; tentative D call: TRBD1 (6 bases). Trimming shortened V by 3 bases and J by 2 bases, and 11 bases separated the two germline ends. From germline, CDR1 is SGDLS and CDR2 YYNGEE. CDR3 length equals 14 residues. The CDR3 is CASSAGQINTEAFF. DNA of the CDR3: TGTGCCAGCAGCGCCGGACAGATTAACACTGAAGCTTTCTTT.

The chain joins TRBV5-1 to TRBJ1-4; maybe TRBD1 (5 bases). The V gene lost 0 bases and the J gene lost 8 bases, with 14 bases spanning the gap. This CDR3 has 15 amino acids. Looked up from germline, CDR1 is SGHRS and CDR2 is YFSETQ. CDR3 sequence: CASSLAGAEEEKLFF. The CDR3 DNA sequence: TGCGCCAGCAGCTTGGCCGGGGCGGAGGAAGAAAAACTGTTTTTT. The full variable domain, rest sourced from reference TRBV5-1 and TRBJ1-4, is KAGVTQTPRYLIKTRGQQVTLSCSPISGHRSVSWYQQTPGQGLQFLFEYFSETQRNKGNFPGRFSGRQFSNSRSEMNVSTLELGDSALYLCASSLAGAEEEKLFFGSGTQLSVL.

In this sample, this clone turned up a few times. This chain links TRBV29-1 with TRBJ1-1; unclear D gene. With 4 bases removed from V and 0 bases from J, the gap between germline ends came to 6 bases. The CDR3 is 12 residues long. Germline-derived CDR1 and CDR2 are SQVTM and ANQGSEA. CDR3 nucleotides: TGCAGCGTTGGGGGTGTGAACACTGAAGCTTTCTTT. Translation: CSVGGVNTEAFF.

This clone was picked up a small number of times. This chain connects TRBV7-9 to TRBJ2-5; D tentatively reads TRBD1 or TRBD2 (5 bases each). The V end lost 0 bases, the J end lost 2 bases, and 13 bases lay between the germline ends. This CDR3 has 16 amino acids. Germline lookup yields CDR1 SEHNR and CDR2 FQNEAQ (reference sequence). The CDR3 DNA follows: TGTGCCAGCAGCTTAGCGGTCGGGGCGGTACAAGAGACCCAGTACTTC. Encoded protein: CASSLAVGAVQETQYF.

The chain is built from TRBV4-1 and TRBJ2-3; 14 bases map to TRBD2. The V and J ends lost 2 bases and 0 bases, in that order; junction bases with no gene match: 1. Germline CDR1 MGHRA, CDR2 YSYEKL. CDR3 length: 17 amino acids. Written as DNA, the CDR3 is TGCGCCAGCAGCCAATGGACTAGCGGGGGGAGCACAGATACGCAGTATTTT. Its protein is CASSQWTSGGSTDTQYF.

The chain combines TRBV6-5 with TRBJ2-7; possible D gene TRBD1, 6 bases. CDR1 is MNHEY, CDR2 SVGAGI, per germline. V was pared by 4 bases and J by 4 bases, with 8 bases between. The CDR3 sequence is 12 residues long. The CDR3 nucleotides are TGTGCCAGCAGTTCTAGGGGGTACGAGCAGTACTTC. Protein sequence: CASSSRGYEQYF.

This clone has a handful of counts. J is TRBJ2-7 and V is TRBV29-1, with 9 bases aligning to TRBD1. After removal of 6 bases from V and 2 bases from J, the junction contained 2 bases not matched to a gene. This CDR3 spans 12 amino acids. The germline gives CDR1 SQVTM, CDR2 ANQGSEA. CDR3 bases: TGCAGCGTCCGGGACAGGGCCTACGAGCAGTACTTC. Protein: CSVRDRAYEQYF.

This clone was counted between two and nine times. Other DNA sequences from this sample encode an identical CDR3 as well. V gene TRBV2 combines with J gene TRBJ2-7, with D hard to call. Germline values: CDR1 SNHLY, CDR2 FYNNEI. This CDR3 spans 12 amino acids. Trimming removed 1 base at V and 3 bases at J, with 4 bases between. CDR3 coding DNA: TGTGCCAGCAGTGAAGAGATCTACGAGCAGTACTTC. It is translated as CASSEEIYEQYF.

This clone was counted between two and nine times. The rearrangement links TRBV27 to TRBJ2-3; no clear D. V was shortened by 7 bases and J by 5 bases, with 10 bases between the two germline ends. Germline V lookup: CDR1 MNHEY, CDR2 SMNVEV (reference sequence). This CDR3 comprises 12 residues. CDR3 sequence (DNA): TGTGCCAGCATGGGGTGGGAAGATACGCAGTATTTT. This translates into CASMGWEDTQYF.

The chain is built from TRBV18 and TRBJ1-2; 8 positions match TRBD1. The germline CDR1 and CDR2 sequences are KGHSH and LQKENI. CDR3 length: 16 residues. V shed 1 base and J 4 bases; nucleotides not matched to a gene: 8. The CDR3 spells CASSPRPGQGAYGYTF. The DNA of the CDR3 is TGTGCCAGCTCACCACGACCCGGACAGGGTGCCTATGGCTACACCTTC.

The chain combines TRBV18 with TRBJ2-7, with a weak D call TRBD1 (6 bases). The CDR3 totals 15 residues. In germline, CDR1 is KGHSH, CDR2 LQKENI. V was shortened by 3 bases and J by 3 bases, with 15 bases between the two germline ends. The CDR3 is CASSPPRTANYEQYF. The CDR3 nucleotides read TGTGCCAGCTCACCGCCTCGGACAGCTAACTACGAGCAGTACTTC.

This clone showed up just a few times. This chain links TRBV28 with TRBJ2-7, with D hard to call. Near its end, the DNA agrees better with TRBJ2-5, so the J call may be wrong. The germline V gene has CDR1 MDHEN and CDR2 SYDVKM. The CDR3 extends over 13 amino acids. The CDR3, as DNA: TGTGCCAGCACCCGCTCCCCACCCGGGACCCAGTACTTC. This translates into CASTRSPPGTQYF.

Notes on this clone: The same CDR3 also results from other DNA sequences found in this sample. The chain joins TRBV29-1 to TRBJ1-1; no definite D call. CDR3 length equals 12 residues. Trimming cost V 4 bases and J 1 base, with 7 bases left between them. Germline V gene data show CDR1 as SQVTM and CDR2 as ANQGSEA. DNA of the CDR3: TGCAGCGTTGGACACCCGAACACTGAAGCTTTCTTT. Protein sequence: CSVGHPNTEAFF.

The rearrangement links TRBV7-2 to TRBJ2-1; TRBD1 might be the D (5 bases). CDR1 and CDR2 from the germline V gene are SGHTA and FQGNSA. The V end was cut by 0 bases, the J end by 9 bases, with 9 bases between. The CDR3 has 13 residues. This chain's CDR3 is CASSLAQVLEQFF. The CDR3 DNA is TGTGCCAGCAGCTTAGCACAGGTGCTTGAGCAGTTCTTC.

This sequence joins TRBV6-4 and TRBJ1-2; D gene unclear. The CDR3 has 14 amino acids. Germline V gene lookup returns CDR1 MRHNA and CDR2 SNTAGT. V was shortened by 4 bases and J by 4 bases, with 13 bases between the two germline ends. CDR3 in DNA: TGTGCCAGCAGTGTTGAAGACGGAGCCTATGGCTACACCTTC. It yields the protein CASSVEDGAYGYTF.

This clone has only a few counts. In the same sample, other DNA sequences code for this CDR3. CDR3 DNA sequence: TGTGCCTGGAGTGTTAGAGGGAGCTCCTACAATGAGCAGTTCTTC. The encoded protein is CAWSVRGSSYNEQFF. This rearrangement joins TRBV30 to TRBJ2-1, with D perhaps TRBD2 (5 bases). Germline CDR1 and CDR2: GTSNPN and SVGIG (reference sequence). Trimming pared 0 bases from V and 0 bases from J, leaving 9 bases between. The CDR3 loop spans 15 amino acids.

This clone was counted a few times. This sample includes further DNA sequences coding for the same CDR3. This sequence joins TRBV30 and TRBJ1-1; the D gene is possibly TRBD1 (5 bases). V lost 3 bases and J 4 bases, leaving 9 bases between the germline ends. The germline V gene has CDR1 GTSNPN and CDR2 SVGIG (reference sequence). The CDR3 has 12 amino acids. The CDR3, as DNA: TGTGCCTGGAGGCGCGGGGGCACTGAAGCTTTCTTT. Translated: CAWRRGGTEAFF.

This clone was counted between two and nine times. The V and J genes are TRBV11-2 and TRBJ2-2; TRBD2 might be the D (7 bases). Per germline, CDR1 SGHAT and CDR2 FQNNGV. The CDR3 has 13 residues. V gave up 0 bases and J gave up 9 bases, with 8 bases separating them. The CDR3 DNA sequence: TGTGCCAGCAGCTTAGAGCGGGGGCGGGAGCTGTTTTTT. Its protein is CASSLERGRELFF.

This clone was detected only a few times. The gene calls are TRBV25-1 and TRBJ1-1; no reliable D call. The CDR3 length is 16 residues. V was pared by 6 bases and J by 0 bases, with 17 bases between. Germline V gene data show CDR1 as MGHDK and CDR2 as SYGVNS. In nucleotides, the CDR3 is TGTGCCAGCAGCTCCCGGTGGGGTGATTTGAACACTGAAGCTTTCTTT. Amino acid sequence: CASSSRWGDLNTEAFF.

This chain links TRBV18 with TRBJ2-6; TRBD2 matches at 7 bases. CDR1 and CDR2 (germline): KGHSH, LQKENI. After removal of 2 bases from V and 0 bases from J, the junction contained 7 bases not matched to a gene. The CDR3 covers 18 residues. CDR3 residues: CASSPSTGGSSGANVLTF. The CDR3 DNA sequence: TGTGCCAGCTCACCATCAACGGGGGGAAGCTCTGGGGCCAACGTCCTGACTTTC.

The chain recombines TRBV19 with TRBJ1-1; no definite D call. Trimming removed 0 bases at V and 10 bases at J, with 12 bases between. The CDR3 runs to 13 residues. Germline CDR1 reads LNHDA; CDR2 reads SQIVND (reference sequence). For the CDR3, the DNA is TGTGCCAGTAGTATAGATCAACCGAAAGGAGCTTTCTTT. It translates to CASSIDQPKGAFF.

This clone was detected a few times. This sequence joins TRBV11-2 and TRBJ1-6, with D uncertain. Germline CDR1 is SGHAT and CDR2 is FQNNGV. This CDR3 contains 10 residues. V was cut by 4 bases and J by 16 bases, with 8 bases left in between. CDR3 in amino acids: CASSSAGLHF. The CDR3 DNA reads TGTGCCAGCAGCTCGGCCGGTCTCCACTTT.

This clone occurred a few times. The chain uses TRBV5-1 and TRBJ2-7, with TRBD1 identical over 9 bases. V shed 4 bases and J 2 bases; nucleotides not matched to a gene: 10. Germline lookup yields CDR1 SGHRS and CDR2 YFSETQ. This CDR3 has 16 residues. This chain's CDR3 is CASSPARDRVAYEQYF. The DNA of the CDR3 is TGCGCCAGCAGCCCCGCCCGGGACAGGGTTGCCTACGAGCAGTACTTC.

This clone was counted between two and nine times. V is TRBV30 and J is TRBJ2-5, with 10 bases matching TRBD2. The tail of the sequence fits TRBJ2-7 better, so the J call may be wrong. This CDR3 spans 13 amino acids. Germline lookup yields CDR1 GTSNPN and CDR2 SVGIG (reference sequence). CDR3 DNA sequence: TGTGCCTTGTTAGCGGGGGGCTCCTACGAGCAGTACTTC. Its translation: CALLAGGSYEQYF.

In this sample, this clone turned up a few times. This sequence joins TRBV7-9 and TRBJ1-1, with D hard to call. Germline CDR1 SEHNR, CDR2 FQNEAQ (reference sequence). V lost 5 bases and J lost 2, with 12 bases in between. The CDR3 sequence is 14 residues long. CDR3 nucleotides: TGTGCCAGCAGCCTTCAGGTAATCAACACTGAAGCTTTCTTT. It encodes CASSLQVINTEAFF.

The chain carries TRBV7-9 and TRBJ1-2; perhaps TRBD1 as D (6 bases). Germline assignment: CDR1 SEHNR and CDR2 FQNEAQ (reference sequence). V lost 5 bases and J lost 5, with 21 bases in between. The CDR3 runs 16 residues. The CDR3 region is CASSVLGGQLSYGYTF. In nucleotides, the CDR3 is TGTGCCAGCAGCGTACTAGGAGGACAGCTCTCGTATGGCTACACCTTC.

The chain has TRBV28 and TRBJ1-2; D call uncertain. V dropped 2 bases and J dropped 4 bases, with 8 bases sitting between them. Per germline, CDR1 MDHEN and CDR2 SYDVKM. The CDR3 runs to 13 residues. The CDR3 nucleotides read TGTGCCAGCAGTTTACGGTTAACCTATGGCTACACCTTC. It translates to CASSLRLTYGYTF.